This TCR beta chain was sequenced for a study of blood T cell dynamics during melanoma immunotherapy. In germline, CDR1 is MNHEY, CDR2 SVGAGI. The CDR3 extends over 14 amino acids. Clones were read by immunoSEQ multiplex PCR, and TCRdb kept only the in-frame ones, dropping some. This sample yields 9,000 to 10,000 clones, of which around 86% are seen a single time; around a tenth belongs to the top ten. Specified time point: pre-treatment baseline. About this clone itself: At one end the junction does not follow the germline gene, possibly because of a read error.

This material consisted of blood, taken from a patient treated with checkpoint blockade. The genes are TRBV6-5 and TRBJ2-1; D is unclear. This clonotype was sampled from a human donor with melanoma. The CDR3 loop is CVSRSYLSYNEQFF. The DNA for the CDR3 is TGTGTCAGCCGGAGCTATCTCTCCTACAATGAGCAGTTCTTC.